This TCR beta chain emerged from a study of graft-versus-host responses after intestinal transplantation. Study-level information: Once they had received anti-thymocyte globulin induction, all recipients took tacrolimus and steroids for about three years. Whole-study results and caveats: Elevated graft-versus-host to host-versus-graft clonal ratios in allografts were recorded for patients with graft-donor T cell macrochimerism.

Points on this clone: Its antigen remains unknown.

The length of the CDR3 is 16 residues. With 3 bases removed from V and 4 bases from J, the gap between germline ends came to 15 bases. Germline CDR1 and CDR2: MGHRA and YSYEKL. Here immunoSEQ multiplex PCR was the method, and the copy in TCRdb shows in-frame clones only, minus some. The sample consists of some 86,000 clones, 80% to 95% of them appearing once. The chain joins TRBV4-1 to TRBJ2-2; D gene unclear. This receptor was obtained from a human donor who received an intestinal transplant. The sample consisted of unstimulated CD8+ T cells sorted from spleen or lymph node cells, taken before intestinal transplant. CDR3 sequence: CASSHSYVWLTGELFF. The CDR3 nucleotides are TGCGCCAGCAGCCACTCCTACGTCTGGCTCACCGGGGAGCTGTTTTTT.